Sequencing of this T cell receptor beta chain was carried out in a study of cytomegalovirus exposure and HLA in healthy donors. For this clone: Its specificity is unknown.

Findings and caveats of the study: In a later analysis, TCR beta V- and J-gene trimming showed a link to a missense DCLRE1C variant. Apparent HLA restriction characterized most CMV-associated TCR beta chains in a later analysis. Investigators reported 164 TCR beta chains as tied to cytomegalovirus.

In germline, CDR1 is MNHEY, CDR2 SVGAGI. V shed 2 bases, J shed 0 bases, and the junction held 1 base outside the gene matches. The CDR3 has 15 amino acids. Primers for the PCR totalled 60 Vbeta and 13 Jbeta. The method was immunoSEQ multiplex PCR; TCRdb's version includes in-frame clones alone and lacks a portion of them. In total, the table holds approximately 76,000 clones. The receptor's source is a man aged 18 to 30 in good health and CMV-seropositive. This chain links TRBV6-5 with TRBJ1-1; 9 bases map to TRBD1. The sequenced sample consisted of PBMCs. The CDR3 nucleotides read TGTGCCAGCAGTTACGGGACAGGGTTGAACACTGAAGCTTTCTTT. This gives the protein CASSYGTGLNTEAFF.